Listed below are T cell receptor beta chains from one sample, sequenced in a study of CD4 and CD8 cells across lung adenocarcinoma regions. MiXCR, applied by TCRdb to the PCR reads, yields one record per CDR3 protein. The data hold under 25,000 distinct CDR3 sequences, with roughly 50% observed a single time. The sequencing sample was made of CD8+ T cells from the center of a lung tumor. Receptors were obtained from a female donor with lung adenocarcinoma. The CD4 and CD8 labels of this study may be unreliable. CDR3s include the opening cysteine and the closing phenylalanine or tryptophan. Fields, in order: J gene, V gene, clone size, D gene, CDR3 protein, CDR3 DNA. A D gene is named only where the DNA matches it firmly. Only some rows state a clone size, as once, few, many or a class for expanded clones.

TRBJ1-6,TRBV6-1,few,TRBD1,CASSEYGRGTMNSPLHF,TGTGCCAGCAGTGAATACGGCAGGGGGACGATGAATTCACCCCTCCACTTT
TRBJ2-3,TRBV27,-,-,CASSLSGPGQSHTQYF,TGTGCCAGCAGTTTATCGGGACCGGGACAATCCCATACGCAGTATTTT
TRBJ2-7,TRBV28,few,-,CASSLLWAGTYEQYF,TGTGCCAGCAGTTTACTTTGGGCGGGAACCTACGAGCAGTACTTC
TRBJ2-5,TRBV12-3/TRBV12-4,-,-,CASSLAQLGTQYF,TGTGCCAGCAGTTTGGCCCAGCTGGGGACCCAGTACTTC
TRBJ2-3,TRBV20-1,few,-,CSAPDGHKGTDTQYF,TGCAGTGCTCCCGACGGGCATAAAGGAACAGATACGCAGTATTTT
TRBJ2-3,TRBV7-2,medium-sized,-,CASSLGYPTDTQYF,TGTGCCAGCAGCTTAGGCTATCCCACAGATACGCAGTATTTT
TRBJ2-4,TRBV10-1,-,-,CGVKGRQATDTQYF,TGCGGCGTCAAGGGCAGGCAAGCCACAGATACTCAGTACTTC
TRBJ2-3,TRBV10-1,-,TRBD2,CTSSDPGTSGKETQYF,TGCACCAGCAGTGACCCCGGGACTAGCGGGAAAGAGACCCAGTACTTT
TRBJ2-5,TRBV2,few,-,CASSVGGQETQYF,TGTGCCAGCAGTGTAGGAGGACAAGAGACCCAGTACTTC
TRBJ1-6,TRBV7-2,-,TRBD1,CASSETGASPLHF,TGTGCCAGCAGCGAGACAGGGGCTTCACCCCTCCACTTT
TRBJ2-1,TRBV7-6,many,TRBD2,CASSLQAGGFSYNEQFF,TGTGCCAGCAGCTTACAAGCGGGAGGTTTCTCCTACAATGAGCAGTTCTTC
TRBJ2-2,TRBV6-1,few,TRBD2,CASKQGLAANTGELFF,TGTGCCAGCAAGCAGGGACTAGCGGCGAACACCGGGGAGCTGTTTTTT
TRBJ1-1,TRBV6-5,few,TRBD1,CASRTGVTEAFF,TGTGCCAGCAGAACAGGGGTAACTGAAGCTTTCTTT
TRBJ2-3,TRBV10-1,-,-,CGSKGRRDQNTQYF,TGCGGCAGCAAGGGGAGGCGAGACCAAAATACGCAGTATTTC
TRBJ2-5,TRBV4-2,-,-,CASSQGTGGRQGDTQYF,TGTGCCAGCAGCCAGGGTACCGGGGGCCGCCAAGGAGATACCCAGTACTTT
TRBJ2-5,TRBV10-2,many,TRBD2,CASSLGLAQTQYF,TGCGCCAGCAGCCTGGGACTAGCCCAGACCCAGTACTTC
TRBJ2-5,TRBV27,few,TRBD2,CLSGRAGETQYF,TGCCTTAGCGGGAGGGCCGGGGAGACCCAGTACTTC
TRBJ2-5,TRBV10-1,-,-,CAGSGVGDAETQYF,TGCGCGGGCAGTGGAGTGGGGGACGCAGAGACCCAGTACTTC
TRBJ1-2,TRBV20-1,once,TRBD1,CSAETGGYGYTF,TGCAGTGCTGAGACAGGGGGCTATGGCTACACCTTC
TRBJ2-4,TRBV10-3,-,-,CAALGAREREIQYF,TGTGCGGCCCTCGGGGCGCGTGAGCGAGAGATTCAGTACTTC
TRBJ1-6,TRBV6-1,-,TRBD1,CASSTGGYSPLHF,TGTGCCAGCAGTACAGGGGGCTATTCACCCCTCCACTTT
TRBJ1-6,TRBV3-1,-,-,CASSQMGGAGSPLHF,TGTGCCAGCAGCCAGATGGGGGGGGCTGGGTCACCCCTCCACTTT
TRBJ2-1,TRBV6-2/TRBV6-3,many,-,CATSRWSGTQNNEQFF,TGTGCCACTTCGAGATGGTCAGGGACTCAGAACAATGAGCAGTTCTTC
TRBJ2-2,TRBV25-1,few,-,CASSDRVSNTGELFF,TGTGCCAGCAGTGACCGGGTTTCGAACACCGGGGAGCTGTTTTTT